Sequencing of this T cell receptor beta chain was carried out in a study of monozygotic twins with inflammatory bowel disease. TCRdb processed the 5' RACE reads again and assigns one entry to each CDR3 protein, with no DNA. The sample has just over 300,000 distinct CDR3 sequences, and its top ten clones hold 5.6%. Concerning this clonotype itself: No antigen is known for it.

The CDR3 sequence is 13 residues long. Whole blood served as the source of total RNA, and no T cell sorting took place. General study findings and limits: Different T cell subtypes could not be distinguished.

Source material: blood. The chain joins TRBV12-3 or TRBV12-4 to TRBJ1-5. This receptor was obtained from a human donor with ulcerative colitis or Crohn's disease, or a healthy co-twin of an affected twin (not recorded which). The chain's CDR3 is CASSADTYQPQHF.